This T cell receptor (beta chain) is from a study of T cell responses to AZD1222 COVID-19 vaccine (dated by TCRdb to about 2021). For the study in its entirety: TCR sequencing was performed for roughly 250 trial participants, of whom about 200 were given two doses of AZD1222 and some 25 were given two doses of MenACWY control vaccine. Trial participants were enrolled by age into 18-55, 56-69 and 70-plus year subgroups, with about 150, 27 and 61 TCR-sequenced participants respectively.

This clone was counted a few times. Its recognized antigen is unknown. Nothing much larger sits one base from this clone, and base qualities are not available. The sample's time point label, decoded: baseline before first vaccination. What this sample's treatment or condition label stands for: meningococcal conjugate vaccine given as trial control. Vaccinee samples were obtained from the UK trials COV001 and COV002, which included a single-blind randomized controlled phase 2/3 trial of AZD1222 (ChAdOx1 nCoV-19) in healthy adults. For TCRbeta chain sequencing, PBMC samples were collected from trial participants at day 0 and at day 28 after the second dose. The CDR3 regions of human TCRbeta chains were analyzed by immunosequencing. The authors' analysis ran thus. Repertoire TCRs were matched against a reference library of SARS-CoV-2-specific TCRs generated with the MIRA antigen-specificity platform. Breadth was defined as the fraction of unique TCRs that were SARS-CoV-2-associated. Depth was defined as the fraction of total T cells that were SARS-CoV-2-associated. Using the MIRA data, each spike-specific TCR was assigned both to the spike region to which the TCR was reactive and to a CD4 or CD8 class. Log10-transformed breadth and depth values were compared by one-way ANOVA with Sidak's multiple comparisons tests. TCRdb took this table from immuneACCESS and kept in-frame rearrangements with V and J called. Such tables lack part of the clones; where checked against another copy, unresolved V genes explain under half of the gap, and the rest is unexplained. V and J calls and clone size come straight from that table; D and trimming were deduced from the DNA. The sample table contains 66,000 or so clones; only one count was recorded for 79% of them. The ten largest clones take up 23% of the sample.

What the work shows at the level of the full study, not this receptor alone: Because no samples from the day 14 peak response were available, repertoires could be characterized only after the peak T cell response. Most participants were white British and females outnumbered males, and the authors suggested that clonal diversity may have been underestimated. The 56-69-year group was small, and its depth increase did not reach significance, likely because of low power. A significant rise in spike-specific TCR breadth and depth was observed after two AZD1222 doses relative to day 0 and relative to MenACWY recipients. The vaccine-associated CD4 TCRs covered the entire spike protein, and the dominant responses fell in regions 160-218 and 743-854. Conclusions about previously exposed vaccinees are limited, since just five or six AZD1222 recipients were seropositive for SARS-CoV-2 at baseline. Nearly half of unique spike-specific TCRs reportedly recognized epitopes outside regions mutated in the B.1.351 and B.1.1.7 variants.

This TCR came from an adult in good health. The material sequenced was peripheral blood, taken on day 0 of MenACWY control vaccination.

The CDR3 protein is CASSRDRDSAYEQYF. The nucleotide sequence reads as follows: TGTGCCAGCAGCCGAGACCGGGACAGTGCCTACGAGCAGTACTTC. The chain is encoded by TRBV4-2 joined to TRBJ2-7, with TRBD1 identical over 7 junction bases. The germline V and J ends show losses of 4 bases and 2 bases respectively, and no gene match explains 8 bases of the junction. The CDR3 has 15 amino acids, counting the end cysteine and phenylalanine. Only the CDR3 DNA is retained, 45 bases long and in frame from the first base. CDR1 and CDR2 (LGHNA, YNFKEQ) derive from the germline V gene.